What follows describes a single T cell receptor (beta chain). These data originate in a study of shared clonotypes between healthy human individuals. The method was immunoSEQ multiplex PCR; TCRdb's version includes in-frame clones alone and lacks a portion of them. The data show 230,000 or so clones, just over 65% seen once. Germline V gives CDR1 LNHDA, CDR2 SQIVND (reference sequence). The CDR3 is made up of 16 amino acids. J was trimmed by 2 bases and V by 2 bases; bases with no gene match: 6. The chain has TRBV19 and TRBJ1-5, with 7 bases aligning to TRBD1. This TCR derives from a man younger than 45 in good health. Source material: memory CD4+ T cells sorted from blood. The subset denotes: CD45RA-negative fraction. CDR3 sequence: CASSINRGGGNQPQHF. CDR3 nucleotides: TGTGCCAGTAGTATAAACAGGGGAGGGGGCAATCAGCCCCAGCATTTT.